This T cell receptor beta chain stems from a study of OX40 agonist ivuxolimab in advanced cancers. Study at large: Enrollees could have had prior anti-PD-1, anti-PD-L1 or anti-CTLA-4 therapy, which roughly 40% had received. Study-level findings and limits: What antigens the expanded peripheral T cells recognized was never established. The CD4+ and CD8+ T cells in the blood had expanded clonally by week 6 at 0.1 to 3.0 mg/kg.

The repertoire was sequenced with immunoSEQ multiplex PCR; TCRdb's copy has only in-frame clones and lacks some. The sample lists some 50,000 clones, approximately 90% occurring once. Per germline, CDR1 MNHEY and CDR2 SMNVEV (reference sequence). This CDR3 spans 13 amino acids. Trimming cost V 2 bases and J 2 bases, with 7 bases left between them. Drawing of blood for sampling happened at baseline, at cycle 4 day 1, and at cycle 7 day 1. Worth noting for this clone: Its antigen is unidentified.

This sequence originates from an adult with an advanced solid tumor such as melanoma, head and neck, liver or kidney cancer. This specimen was CD4+ or CD8+ T cells sorted from blood, taken in a trial of the OX40 agonist ivuxolimab. The chain links TRBV27 to TRBJ2-7; D remains ambiguous. The CDR3 reads CASSLGWTYEQYF. CDR3 coding DNA: TGTGCCAGCAGTTTAGGTTGGACCTACGAGCAGTACTTC.